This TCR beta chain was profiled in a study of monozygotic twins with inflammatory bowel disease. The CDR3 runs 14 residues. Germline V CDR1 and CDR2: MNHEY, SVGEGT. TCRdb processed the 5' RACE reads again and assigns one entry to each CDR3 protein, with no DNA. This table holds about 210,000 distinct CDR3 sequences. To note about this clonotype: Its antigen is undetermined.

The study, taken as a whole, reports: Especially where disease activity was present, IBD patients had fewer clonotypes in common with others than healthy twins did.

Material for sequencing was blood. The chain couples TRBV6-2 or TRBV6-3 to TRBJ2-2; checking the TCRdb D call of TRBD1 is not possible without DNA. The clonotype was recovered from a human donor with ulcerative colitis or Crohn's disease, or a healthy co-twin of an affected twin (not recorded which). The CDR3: CASSYRASTGELFF.